Here is one T cell receptor beta chain with its context. What it recognizes is unknown. This sample was taken from a study of cytomegalovirus exposure and HLA in healthy donors. Study-level points and caveats: There were several of the most significant clusters that appeared linked to common viral pathogens in a later analysis.

CDR1 and CDR2 from the germline V gene are MNHEY and SVGAGI. The CDR3 length is 14 residues. The ends lost 6 bases at V and 4 bases at J; junction bases unmatched: 4. The PCR was carried out with 60 Vbeta primers and 13 Jbeta primers. This table comes from immunoSEQ multiplex PCR, and its TCRdb copy is limited to in-frame clones, with some not included. The repertoire consists of 110,000 to 150,000 clones, with approximately 79% occurring once and the leading ten covering roughly 4%. This TCR was sampled from a young man in good health and CMV-seropositive. The genes are TRBV6-5 and TRBJ2-2; 8 bases agree with TRBD2. The source material was PBMCs. The DNA of the CDR3 is TGTGCCAGCAGCCCGGGGGGGGGCACCGGGGAGCTGTTTTTT. It specifies CASSPGGGTGELFF.